A selection of T cell receptor beta chains follows, all from one sample in a study of shared clonotypes between healthy human individuals. Data came from immunoSEQ multiplex PCR; TCRdb stores just in-frame clones and leaves some out. The table lists about 1.1 million clones, around 82% of them singletons. Sequencing input: memory CD4+ T cells from PBMCs. The receptors shown here come from a man younger than 35 in good health. Some clones in this sample may be carry-over from other donors' samples. Each CDR3 is given with its conserved first and last residue. Fields, in order: J gene, CDR3 length, V gene, clone size, D gene, CDR3 protein, CDR3 DNA. The D gene is left open where the match is weak. A clone size is listed for some rows: how often the clone was seen (once, few, many), or a class if it is expanded.

TRBJ1-4 15 TRBV4-1 NA NA CASSQGAGRKEKLFF TGCGCCAGCAGCCAAGGCGCAGGGAGGAAGGAAAAACTGTTTTTT
TRBJ2-7 15 TRBV18 NA TRBD1 CASSPHRDSTYEQYF TGTGCCAGCTCACCACACCGGGACAGTACCTACGAGCAGTACTTC
TRBJ2-1 20 TRBV5-1 once TRBD1 CASSLVHRGIGDPSYNEQFF TGCGCCAGCAGCTTGGTCCACAGGGGAATAGGGGATCCTTCCTACAATGAGCAGTTCTTC
TRBJ1-4 13 TRBV6-5 NA NA CASSYTNNEKLFF TGTGCCAGCAGTTACACTAATAATGAAAAACTGTTTTTT
TRBJ1-1 15 TRBV28 once NA CASINPVGGATEAFF TGTGCCAGCATCAATCCTGTGGGGGGGGCCACTGAAGCTTTCTTT
TRBJ1-1 14 TRBV7-9 NA TRBD1 CASSAQTGISEAFF TGTGCCAGCAGCGCCCAGACAGGGATCTCTGAAGCTTTCTTT
TRBJ1-2 13 TRBV7-9 NA TRBD1 CASSSDRAWGYTF TGTGCCAGCAGCAGCGACAGGGCGTGGGGCTACACCTTC
TRBJ2-7 14 TRBV7-2 NA TRBD2 CASSSSGSGYEQYF TGTGCCAGCAGCTCTAGCGGGAGTGGGTACGAGCAGTACTTC
TRBJ1-1 16 TRBV7-8 NA NA CASSLMGRSRVAEAFF TGTGCCAGCAGCTTAATGGGAAGGAGCCGGGTAGCTGAAGCTTTCTTT
TRBJ2-5 16 TRBV11-2 NA TRBD2 CASSTGLGGLVETQYF TGTGCCAGCAGCACGGGACTAGGAGGGTTAGTAGAGACCCAGTACTTC
TRBJ1-1 13 TRBV29-1 few NA CSVEDSGDTEAFF TGCAGCGTTGAAGATTCGGGGGACACTGAAGCTTTCTTT
TRBJ1-1 14 TRBV6-5 NA NA CASSRLPLNTEAFF TGTGCCAGCAGTCGTCTACCCCTCAACACTGAAGCTTTCTTT
TRBJ1-1 14 TRBV19 few NA CASSSTSVNTEAFF TGTGCCAGTAGTTCAACGTCGGTGAACACTGAAGCTTTCTTT
TRBJ1-6 15 TRBV2 NA NA CASSEGVGANSPLHF TGTGCCAGCAGTGAAGGTGTAGGGGCTAATTCACCCCTCCACTTT
TRBJ2-7 15 TRBV7-8 NA TRBD2 CASSSPAGGGYEQYF TGTGCCAGCAGCTCCCCAGCGGGAGGGGGGTACGAGCAGTACTTC
TRBJ1-1 13 TRBV7-9 few NA CASSPGLNTEAFF TGTGCCAGCAGCCCTGGACTGAACACTGAAGCTTTCTTT
TRBJ1-6 14 TRBV6-1 many NA CAGGRSSYNSPLHF TGTGCCGGCGGACGGAGCTCCTATAATTCACCCCTCCACTTT